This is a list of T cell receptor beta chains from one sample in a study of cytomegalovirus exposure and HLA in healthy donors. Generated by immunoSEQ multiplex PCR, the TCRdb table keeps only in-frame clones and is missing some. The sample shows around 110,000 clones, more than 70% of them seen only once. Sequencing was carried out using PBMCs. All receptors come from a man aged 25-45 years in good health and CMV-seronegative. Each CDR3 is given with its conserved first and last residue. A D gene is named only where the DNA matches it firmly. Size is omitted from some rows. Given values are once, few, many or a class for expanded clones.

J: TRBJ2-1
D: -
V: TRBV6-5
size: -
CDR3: CASSPTWRGPNEQFF
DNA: TGTGCCAGCAGCCCCACTTGGAGGGGACCGAATGAGCAGTTCTTC

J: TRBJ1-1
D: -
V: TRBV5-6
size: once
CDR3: CASSLLQTSEAFF
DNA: TGTGCCAGCAGCTTGCTCCAGACTAGTGAAGCTTTCTTT

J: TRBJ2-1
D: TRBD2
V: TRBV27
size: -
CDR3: CASTGEFSGDYNEQFF
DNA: TGTGCCAGCACGGGGGAATTTAGCGGGGACTACAATGAGCAGTTCTTC

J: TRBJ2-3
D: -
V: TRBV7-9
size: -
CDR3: CASRDLGEGTDTQYF
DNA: TGTGCCAGCAGAGACCTTGGTGAGGGCACAGATACGCAGTATTTT

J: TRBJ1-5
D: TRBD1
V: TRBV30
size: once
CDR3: CAWSVSGGQPQHF
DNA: TGTGCCTGGAGTGTTTCAGGGGGACAGCCCCAGCATTTT

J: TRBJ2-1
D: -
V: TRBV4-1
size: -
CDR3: CASSQDVADPYNEQFF
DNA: TGCGCCAGCAGCCAAGATGTAGCGGACCCCTACAATGAGCAGTTCTTC

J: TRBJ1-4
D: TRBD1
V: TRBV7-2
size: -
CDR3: CASSLGRGREKLFF
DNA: TGTGCCAGCAGCTTAGGCAGGGGGCGCGAAAAACTGTTTTTT

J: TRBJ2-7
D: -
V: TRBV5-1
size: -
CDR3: CASSSGGGADEQYF
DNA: TGCGCCAGCAGCTCCGGTGGGGGGGCGGACGAGCAGTACTTC

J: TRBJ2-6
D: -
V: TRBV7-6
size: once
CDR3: CASSPQGAGANVLTF
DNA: TGTGCCAGCAGCCCACAGGGCGCTGGGGCCAACGTCCTGACTTTC

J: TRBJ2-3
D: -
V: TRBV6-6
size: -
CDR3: CASSYPNRATDTQYF
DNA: TGTGCCAGCAGTTACCCGAACAGGGCCACAGATACGCAGTATTTT

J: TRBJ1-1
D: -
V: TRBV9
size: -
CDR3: CASNQGGNTEAFF
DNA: TGTGCCAGCAATCAAGGGGGGAACACTGAAGCTTTCTTT

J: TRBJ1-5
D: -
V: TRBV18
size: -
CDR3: CASSPEPNSNQPQHF
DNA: TGTGCCAGCTCACCCGAGCCCAATAGCAATCAGCCCCAGCATTTT

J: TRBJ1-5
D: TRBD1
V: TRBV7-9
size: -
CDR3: CASSPDRGSNQPQHF
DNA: TGTGCCAGCAGCCCGGACAGGGGATCCAATCAGCCCCAGCATTTT

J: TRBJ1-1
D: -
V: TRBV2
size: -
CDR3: CASSWSTEAFF
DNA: TGTGCCAGCAGCTGGAGCACTGAAGCTTTCTTT

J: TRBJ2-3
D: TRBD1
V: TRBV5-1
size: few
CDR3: CASSTGQGLNTQYF
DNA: TGCGCCAGCAGCACGGGACAGGGCTTGAATACGCAGTATTTT

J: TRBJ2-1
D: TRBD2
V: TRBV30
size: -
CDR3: CAWSSPGLAANEQFF
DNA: TGTGCCTGGAGTTCCCCGGGACTAGCGGCAAATGAGCAGTTCTTC

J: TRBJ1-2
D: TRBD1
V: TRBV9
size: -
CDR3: CASSAKDRGVNYGYTF
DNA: TGTGCCAGCAGCGCTAAGGACAGGGGTGTTAACTATGGCTACACCTTC

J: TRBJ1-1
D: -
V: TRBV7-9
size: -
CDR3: CACGGTALPEAFF
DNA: TGTGCTTGCGGAGGGACGGCTTTACCTGAAGCTTTCTTT

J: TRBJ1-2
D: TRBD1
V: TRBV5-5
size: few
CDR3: CASSSKGASVLDYGYTF
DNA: TGTGCCAGCAGCTCTAAGGGGGCAAGTGTGTTGGACTATGGCTACACCTTC

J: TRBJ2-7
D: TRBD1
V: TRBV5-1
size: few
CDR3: CASSVGQGPYEQYF
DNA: TGCGCCAGCAGCGTGGGACAGGGACCCTACGAGCAGTACTTC

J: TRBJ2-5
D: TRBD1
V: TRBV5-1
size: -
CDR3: CASSPLPGQQETQYF
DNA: TGCGCCAGCAGCCCTTTACCGGGACAGCAAGAGACCCAGTACTTC

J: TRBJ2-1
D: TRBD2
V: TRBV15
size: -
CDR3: CATKISGTSAYNEQFF
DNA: TGTGCCACCAAAATCTCCGGGACTAGCGCCTACAATGAGCAGTTCTTC

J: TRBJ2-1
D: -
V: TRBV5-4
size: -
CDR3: CASSLGLREFDEQFF
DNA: TGTGCCAGCAGCCTCGGACTCCGGGAGTTCGATGAGCAGTTCTTC